This T cell receptor beta chain is drawn from a study of T-cell reconstitution after alpha-beta-depleted transplantation in children. Trimming cost V 0 bases and J 0 bases; bases outside gene matches: 2. CDR1 and CDR2 from the germline V gene are SGHRS and YFSETQ. The CDR3 is 16 residues long. TCRbeta library preparation incorporated unique molecular identifiers. TCRdb processed the PCR reads anew with MiXCR; each CDR3 protein has one entry. Of 440,000 or so distinct CDR3 sequences detected, approximately 11% appear once; the ten largest clones hold approximately 5%. The sequencing here drew on PBMCs from the stem cell graft donor, taken from the stem cell graft. This chain links TRBV5-1 with TRBJ2-7, with 11 bases that match TRBD1. This receptor was identified in a human donor who donated a stem cell graft to a child with acute myeloid leukemia. CDR3 nucleotides: TGCGCCAGCAGCTTGGGCGGGACAGGGGGCTCCTACGAGCAGTACGTC. It codes for CASSLGGTGGSYEQYV.